The source of this T cell receptor (beta chain) is a study of T cell changes during pregnancy in multiple sclerosis. Measured with immunoSEQ multiplex PCR; TCRdb has only the in-frame clones, and not every one. The table includes approximately 32,000 clones, roughly 87% detected once. Trimming removed 7 bases at V and 8 bases at J, with 14 bases between. Per germline, CDR1 SQVTM and CDR2 ANQGSEA. The CDR3 runs to 11 residues. This receptor was taken from a female donor with multiple sclerosis, enrolled in a pregnancy study. The chain links TRBV29-1 to TRBJ1-2, with D perhaps TRBD1 (6 bases). This specimen consisted of CD8+ T cells from peripheral blood mononuclear cells, obtained in the second trimester of pregnancy. The CDR3, as DNA: TGCAGCGGAAAAACAGGGTGGGGCTACACCTTC. Protein: CSGKTGWGYTF.